This paragraph covers one TCR beta chain sequence. Original handling: The authors estimated nucleated cell counts from reference gene primer amplification. The repertoire was sequenced with immunoSEQ multiplex PCR; TCRdb's copy has only in-frame clones and lacks some. That table is the source of V, J and clone size, and D and trimming were worked out from the DNA. Of around 60,000 clones in the sample, around 91% are singletons; the top ten hold approximately 15%. This sample is drawn from a study of blood T cell repertoires in COVID-19. At the level of the study: Samples taken during acute and convalescent COVID-19 were collected in the United States, Italy and Spain.

The CDR3 covers 14 residues. Looked up from germline, CDR1 is SQVTM and CDR2 is ANQGSEA. With 4 bases removed from V and 4 bases from J, the gap between germline ends came to 16 bases. The sequenced material came from peripheral blood. This rearrangement joins TRBV29-1 to TRBJ1-2; D unclear. The source of this sequence is a woman between 55 and 75 years old with active COVID-19. The CDR3 loop reads CSVGTRGTVYGYTF. The DNA for the CDR3 is TGCAGCGTTGGAACTCGGGGAACAGTCTATGGCTACACCTTC.